This T cell receptor beta chain was recorded in a study of blood T cell repertoires in COVID-19. On the study more broadly: T cells, B-cell-depleted T cells, or PBMCs supplied cDNA or gDNA.

V gave up 1 base and J gave up 0 bases, with 11 bases separating them. This CDR3 spans 15 amino acids. In germline, CDR1 is SGHRS, CDR2 YFSETQ. Authors' methods: For nucleated cells, counts were estimated from reference gene primer amplification. Data came from immunoSEQ multiplex PCR; TCRdb stores just in-frame clones and leaves some out. V and J calls and clone size are those listed in that table; D and trimming were worked out from the DNA. The sample yields around 270,000 clones, 88% seen once. This clone has just one count. V is TRBV5-1 and J is TRBJ2-7; the D gene is possibly TRBD1 (6 bases). Sequencing was performed on peripheral blood. The sequence was collected from a man aged 55 to 70 who had recovered from COVID-19. The CDR3 loop is CASSLTGRSSYEQYF. The CDR3 coding sequence is TGCGCCAGCAGCTTGACAGGGAGAAGCTCCTACGAGCAGTACTTC.